These 12 T cell receptor beta chains share one sample of origin, sequenced in a study of blood T cell repertoires in COVID-19. TCRdb keeps only in-frame clones here, not all; method: immunoSEQ multiplex PCR. The table includes approximately 40,000 clones, about 90% detected once. Sequencing used peripheral blood. Receptors were obtained from a man between 60 and 75 years old with acute or convalescent COVID-19.

The chain recombines TRBV5-4 with TRBJ1-4; no clear D. In germline, CDR1 is SGHNT, CDR2 YYREEE (reference sequence). V was pared by 1 base and J by 4 bases, with 14 bases between. This CDR3 has 16 amino acids. CDR3 DNA sequence: TGTGCCAGCAGCTTGCGGAGCAGCGGTTATAATGAAAAACTGTTTTTT. This sequence encodes CASSLRSSGYNEKLFF. The full variable domain, rest sourced from reference TRBV5-4 and TRBJ1-4, is ETGVTQSPTHLIKTRGQQVTLRCSSQSGHNTVSWYQQALGQGPQFIFQYYREEENGRGNFPPRFSGLQFPNYSSELNVNALELDDSALYLCASSLRSSGYNEKLFFGSGTQLSVL.

This clone was counted between two and nine times. The CDR3 protein is CASSLAGDPDNSPLHF. In DNA, the CDR3 is TGCGCCAGCAGCCTGGCGGGGGACCCCGATAATTCACCCCTCCACTTT. This chain uses TRBV5-1 with TRBJ1-6; D is perhaps TRBD1 (5 bases). This CDR3 is 16 amino acids long. Germline CDR1 and CDR2: SGHRS and YFSETQ. Trimming stripped 4 bases from V and 5 bases from J, with 16 bases between.

V is TRBV5-1 and J is TRBJ2-3; weak D call: TRBD2 (6 bases). The germline V gene has CDR1 SGHRS and CDR2 YFSETQ. The CDR3 contains 16 residues. The germline V and J ends were trimmed by 0 bases and 1 base, with 12 bases remaining between them. CDR3 nucleotide sequence: TGCGCCAGCAGCTTGGGGGAGGCTAGCGGCACAGATACGCAGTATTTT. The encoded protein is CASSLGEASGTDTQYF.

This rearrangement joins TRBV6-9 to TRBJ2-1; 11 bases are a match to TRBD2. Germline V lookup: CDR1 MNHGY, CDR2 SVAAGI. V lost 4 bases to trimming and J lost 7 bases; unmatched junction nucleotides: 0. CDR3 length equals 13 residues. The CDR3 DNA reads TGTGCCAGCAGTTCTAGCGGGAGGAATGAGCAGTTCTTC. Residues: CASSSSGRNEQFF.

This clone was observed a handful of times. The chain combines TRBV5-1 with TRBJ2-1, with 7 bases fitting TRBD1. With V trimmed by 3 bases and J by 4 bases, 10 bases remained unmatched. Germline V CDR1 and CDR2: SGHRS, YFSETQ. This CDR3 contains 16 residues. The CDR3 DNA reads as TGCGCCAGCAGCTCCCAAGTTGGACAGGTGTACAATGAGCAGTTCTTC. Translating gives CASSSQVGQVYNEQFF.

In this sample, this clone turned up once. The chain employs TRBV9 and TRBJ2-1, with 8 bases identical to TRBD2. The CDR3 has 15 amino acids. V trimming: 3 bases; J trimming: 11 bases; junction bases outside the gene matches: 13. Germline CDR1 is SGDLS and CDR2 is YYNGEE. The CDR3 reads CASSAREGRALQQFF. The CDR3 DNA sequence: TGTGCCAGCAGCGCCCGGGAGGGGAGGGCGCTACAGCAGTTCTTC.

As for this clone: Germline is not matched at one junction end, which may reflect a read error. The chain uses TRBV6-5 and TRBJ2-1; D uncertain. The CDR3 is 12 residues long. The V gene's germline CDR1 is MNHEY and CDR2 SVGAGI. CDR3 amino acids: CVSTGFYNEQFF. The CDR3 bases are TGTGTCAGCACCGGTTTCTACAATGAGCAGTTCTTC.

The chain has TRBV11-3 and TRBJ2-7; D may be TRBD1 (6 bases). The CDR3 loop spans 14 amino acids. In germline, CDR1 is SGHNT, CDR2 YENEEA. Trimming took off 1 base at V and 3 bases at J, with 10 bases between the two ends. The CDR3 DNA sequence: TGTGCCAGCAGCTTAGGAACAGGGTACTACGAGCAGTACTTC. Translation gives CASSLGTGYYEQYF.

The genes are TRBV5-1 and TRBJ2-5; maybe TRBD1 (6 bases). The CDR3 loop spans 13 amino acids. Germline CDR1 is SGHRS and CDR2 is YFSETQ. V was cut by 4 bases and J by 2 bases, with 9 bases left in between. CDR3 region: CASSPGQQETQYF. The CDR3 DNA reads as TGCGCCAGCAGCCCCGGACAGCAAGAGACCCAGTACTTC.

This clone was counted a single time. This sequence joins TRBV27 and TRBJ2-7, with a weak D call TRBD2 (7 bases). The length of the CDR3 is 13 residues. V lost 5 bases to trimming and J lost 4 bases, with 12 bases between them. Germline V lookup: CDR1 MNHEY, CDR2 SMNVEV (reference sequence). For the CDR3, the DNA is TGTGCCAGCAGTCCCCGGGGGGCTTACGAGCAGTACGTC. Residues: CASSPRGAYEQYV.

The chain carries TRBV2 and TRBJ1-2; no reliable D call. The CDR3 is made up of 12 amino acids. The V end was cut by 7 bases, the J end by 5 bases, with 11 bases between. CDR1 is SNHLY and CDR2 is FYNNEI in the germline V gene. Written as DNA, the CDR3 is TGTGCCAGCAACCCCGGAGGGTATGGCTACACCTTC. It specifies CASNPGGYGYTF. Full variable domain (remainder filled in from reference TRBV2 and TRBJ1-2): EPEVTQTPSHQVTQMGQEVILRCVPISNHLYFYWYRQILGQKVEFLVSFYNNEISEKSEIFDDQFSVERPDGSNFTLKIRSTKLEDSAMYFCASNPGGYGYTFGSGTRLTVV.

V gene TRBV5-1 combines with J gene TRBJ1-4; maybe TRBD1 (5 bases). V was pared by 1 base and J by 8 bases, with 18 bases between. Looked up from germline, CDR1 is SGHRS and CDR2 is YFSETQ. The CDR3 has 16 residues. Written as DNA, the CDR3 is TGCGCCAGCAGCTTGAACCTAGGGGATGGTAGAGAAAAACTGTTTTTT. It specifies CASSLNLGDGREKLFF.